This T cell receptor beta chain was identified in a study of blood T cell repertoires in COVID-19. Across the whole study: The cDNA or gDNA used as material had been derived from T cells, B-cell-depleted T cells, or PBMCs.

V lost 4 bases and J 4 bases, leaving 14 bases between the germline ends. Germline values: CDR1 LGHDT, CDR2 YNNKEL (reference sequence). The CDR3 is made up of 15 amino acids. Assay used: immunoSEQ multiplex PCR; TCRdb lists only in-frame clones, some missing. The sample comprises about 160,000 clones, about 86% of which are singletons, and about 7.3% rests with the top ten. The chain joins TRBV3-1 (or the pseudogene TRBV3-2) to TRBJ1-3; no clear D gene. The clonotype originates from a man over 45 with active or convalescent COVID-19. What was sequenced was peripheral blood. The CDR3 loop is CASSPSVAWGNTIYF. Here the CDR3 DNA reads TGTGCCAGCAGCCCCTCCGTAGCCTGGGGAAACACCATATATTTT.